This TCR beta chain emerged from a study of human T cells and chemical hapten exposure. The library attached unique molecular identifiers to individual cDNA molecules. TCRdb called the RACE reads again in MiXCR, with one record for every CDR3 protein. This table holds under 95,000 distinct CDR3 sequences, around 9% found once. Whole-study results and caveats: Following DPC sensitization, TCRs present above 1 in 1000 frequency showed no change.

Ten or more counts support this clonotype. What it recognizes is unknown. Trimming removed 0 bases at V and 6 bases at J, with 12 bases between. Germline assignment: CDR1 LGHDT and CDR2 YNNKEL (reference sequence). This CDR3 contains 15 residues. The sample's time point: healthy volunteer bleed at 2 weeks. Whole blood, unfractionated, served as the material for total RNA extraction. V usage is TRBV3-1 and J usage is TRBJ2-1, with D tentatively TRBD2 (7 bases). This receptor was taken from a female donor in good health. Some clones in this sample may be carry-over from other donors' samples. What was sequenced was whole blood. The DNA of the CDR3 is TGTGCCAGCAGCCAAGATCAAGGGGGGGCCAATGAGCAGTTCTTC. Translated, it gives CASSQDQGGANEQFF.